The present entry profiles one T cell receptor (beta chain) with its context. What it recognizes is unknown. These data belong to a study of shared clonotypes between healthy human individuals. The CDR3 spans 12 residues. The germline V gene has CDR1 MDHEN and CDR2 SYDVKM. The ends were cut back, 5 bases at V and 8 bases at J, with 12 bases in the middle. Sequencing was performed with immunoSEQ multiplex PCR; in TCRdb, only in-frame clones are kept and a portion is missing. Of 2 million or so clones listed, 95% are singletons. The study's findings and limits: Incomplete sequencing of sorted subsets was indicated by rarefaction despite large depth.

The sequenced sample consisted of naive CD4+ T cells sorted from blood. Described subset: CD45RA+ positively selected. The rearrangement joins TRBV28 to TRBJ1-1; the D gene is possibly TRBD1 (5 bases). This clonotype was obtained from a man aged 18 to 29 in good health. The CDR3 loop reads CASSPKGPEAFF. CDR3 DNA: TGTGCCAGCAGTCCGAAGGGACCAGAAGCTTTCTTT.